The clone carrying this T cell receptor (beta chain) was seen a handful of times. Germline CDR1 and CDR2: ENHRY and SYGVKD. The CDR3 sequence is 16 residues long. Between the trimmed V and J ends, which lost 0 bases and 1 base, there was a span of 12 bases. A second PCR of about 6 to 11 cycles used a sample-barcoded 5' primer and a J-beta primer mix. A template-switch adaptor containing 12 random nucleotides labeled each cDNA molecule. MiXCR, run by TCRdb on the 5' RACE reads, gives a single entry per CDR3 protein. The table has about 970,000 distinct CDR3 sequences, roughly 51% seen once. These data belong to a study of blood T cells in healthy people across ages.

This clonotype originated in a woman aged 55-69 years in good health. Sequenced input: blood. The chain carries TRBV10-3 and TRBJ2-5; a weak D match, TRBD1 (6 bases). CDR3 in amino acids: CAISESGNRAQETQYF. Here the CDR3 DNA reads TGTGCCATCAGTGAGTCTGGGAACAGGGCCCAAGAGACCCAGTACTTC.